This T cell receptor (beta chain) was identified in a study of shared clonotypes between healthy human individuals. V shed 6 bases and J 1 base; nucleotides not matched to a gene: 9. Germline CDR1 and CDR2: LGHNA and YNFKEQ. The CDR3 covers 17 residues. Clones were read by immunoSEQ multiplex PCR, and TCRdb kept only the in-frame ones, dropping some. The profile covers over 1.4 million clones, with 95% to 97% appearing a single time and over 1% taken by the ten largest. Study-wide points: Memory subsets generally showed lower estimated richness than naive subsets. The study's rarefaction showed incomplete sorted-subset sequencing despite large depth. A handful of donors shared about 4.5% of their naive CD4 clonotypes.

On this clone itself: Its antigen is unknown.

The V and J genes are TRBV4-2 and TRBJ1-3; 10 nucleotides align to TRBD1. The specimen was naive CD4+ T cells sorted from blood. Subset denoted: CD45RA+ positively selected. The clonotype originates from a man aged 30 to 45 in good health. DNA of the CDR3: TGTGCCAGCAGGTCGACAGGGGGCACTCCTTCTGGAAACACCATATATTTT. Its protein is CASRSTGGTPSGNTIYF.